Shown below are 8 T cell receptor beta chains from a single sample sequenced in a study of blood T cell repertoires in COVID-19. Clones were sequenced by immunoSEQ multiplex PCR, and TCRdb holds only the in-frame ones, with some missing. Of some 200,000 clones in the sample, 80% to 90% were seen once. The material sequenced was peripheral blood. The receptor source for this set is a woman at least 80 years old with acute or convalescent COVID-19.

For this clone: Other DNA sequences in the sample encode the same CDR3. The chain uses TRBV19 and TRBJ1-1, with D unresolved. The CDR3 totals 13 residues. Per the germline V gene, CDR1 is LNHDA and CDR2 is SQIVND (reference sequence). V lost 2 bases and J 1 base, leaving 5 bases between the germline ends. The CDR3 DNA reads as TGTGCCAGTAGTATAAACAGGAACACTGAAGCTTTCTTT. It specifies CASSINRNTEAFF.

The gene calls are TRBV7-9 and TRBJ2-2, with TRBD2 matching 11 bases. The germline CDR1 and CDR2 sequences are SEHNR and FQNEAQ (reference sequence). This CDR3 is built from 15 residues. The trim removed 7 bases at V and 7 bases at J, leaving 8 bases unmatched. DNA for the CDR3: TGTGCCAGCACCCTTAGCGGGGGGGCCATCGGGGAGCTGTTTTTT. Its translation is CASTLSGGAIGELFF.

This rearrangement joins TRBV30 to TRBJ1-1; 7 nucleotides agree with TRBD1. V gave up 4 bases and J gave up 3 bases; unmatched junction bases: 2. CDR1 is GTSNPN, CDR2 SVGIG, per germline (reference sequence). The CDR3 runs to 12 residues. This CDR3 is CAWKGADTEAFF. In nucleotides, the CDR3 is TGTGCCTGGAAGGGGGCGGACACTGAAGCTTTCTTT.

The genes are TRBV6-6 and TRBJ1-6; the match to TRBD1 covers 8 bases. Germline trimming cut 5 bases from V and 9 bases from J; bases unmatched to any gene: 6. Germline-derived CDR1 and CDR2 are MNHNY and SVGAGI (reference sequence). This CDR3 is built from 14 residues. This chain's CDR3 is CASSLGTGSSPLHF. In nucleotides, the CDR3 is TGTGCCAGCAGTCTAGGGACAGGAAGTTCACCCCTCCACTTT.

This clone was detected once. The chain recombines TRBV7-3 with TRBJ2-2, with D hard to call. Germline V gene lookup returns CDR1 SGHTA and CDR2 FQGTGA. The CDR3 is 15 residues long. Trimming removed 3 bases from V and 2 bases from J, with 10 bases in between. The CDR3: CASSLGFLNTGELFF. DNA of the CDR3: TGTGCCAGCAGCTTGGGCTTTTTAAACACCGGGGAGCTGTTTTTT. Looking up the rest from reference TRBV7-3 and TRBJ2-2 gives the full variable domain: GAGVSQTPSNKVTEKGKYVELRCDPISGHTALYWYRQSLGQGPEFLIYFQGTGAADDSGLPNDRFFAVRPEGSVSTLKIQRTERGDSAVYLCASSLGFLNTGELFFGEGSRLTVL.

This clone was detected once. This sequence joins TRBV4-1 and TRBJ1-3; TRBD1 aligns across 9 bases. Germline trimming cut 2 bases from V and 2 bases from J; bases unmatched to any gene: 1. Per the germline V gene, CDR1 is MGHRA and CDR2 is YSYEKL. CDR3 size: 15 residues. CDR3 in DNA: TGCGCCAGCAGCCAACGGACAGGGGCTGGAAACACCATATATTTT. Translated, it gives CASSQRTGAGNTIYF.

The chain carries TRBV12-2 and TRBJ2-7; the table's D call TRBD2 went unverified against the DNA. TRBV12-2 is annotated as a pseudogene. The CDR3 loop spans 17 amino acids. The CDR3 loop reads CASRFNRGRGTSYEQYF. The CDR3 bases are TGTGCAAGTCGCTTCAACCGGGGCCGGGGGACCTCCTACGAGCAGTACTTC.

This clone has more than one count but fewer than ten. The gene calls are TRBV13 and TRBJ2-3, with 7 bases matching TRBD1. V lost 1 base to trimming and J lost 3 bases; unmatched junction nucleotides: 4. Germline V CDR1 and CDR2: PRHDT, FYEKMQ (reference sequence). This CDR3 has 15 amino acids. The CDR3 sequence is CASSLAGGGTDTQYF. As DNA, the CDR3 is TGTGCCAGCAGCTTAGCAGGGGGTGGGACAGATACGCAGTATTTT. The entire variable domain, with the rest obtained from reference TRBV13 and TRBJ2-3, is as follows: AAGVIQSPRHLIKEKRETATLKCYPIPRHDTVYWYQQGPGQDPQFLISFYEKMQSDKGSIPDRFSAQQFSDYHSELNMSSLELGDSALYFCASSLAGGGTDTQYFGPGTRLTVL.